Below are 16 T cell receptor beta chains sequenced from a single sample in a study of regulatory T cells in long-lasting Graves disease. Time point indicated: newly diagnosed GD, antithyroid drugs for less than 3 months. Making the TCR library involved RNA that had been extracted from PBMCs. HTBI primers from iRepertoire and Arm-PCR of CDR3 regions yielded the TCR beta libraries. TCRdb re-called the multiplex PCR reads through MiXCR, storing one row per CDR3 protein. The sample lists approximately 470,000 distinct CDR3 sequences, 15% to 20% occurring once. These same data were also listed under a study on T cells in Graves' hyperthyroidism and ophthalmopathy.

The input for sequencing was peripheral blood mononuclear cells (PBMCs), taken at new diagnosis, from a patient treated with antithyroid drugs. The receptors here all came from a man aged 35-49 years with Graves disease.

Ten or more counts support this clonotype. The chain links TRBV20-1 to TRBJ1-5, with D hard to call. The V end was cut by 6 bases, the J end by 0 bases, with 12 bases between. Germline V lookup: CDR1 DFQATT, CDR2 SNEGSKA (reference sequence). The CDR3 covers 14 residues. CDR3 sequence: CSADRSFSNQPQHF. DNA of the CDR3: TGCAGTGCGGACCGATCGTTTAGCAATCAGCCCCAGCATTTT.

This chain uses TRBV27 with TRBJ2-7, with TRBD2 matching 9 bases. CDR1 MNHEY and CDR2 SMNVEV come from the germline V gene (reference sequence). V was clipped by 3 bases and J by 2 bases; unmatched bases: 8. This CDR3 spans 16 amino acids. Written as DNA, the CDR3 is TGTGCCAGCAGTTTGGTGACTAGCGGACTTACCTACGAGCAGTACTTC. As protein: CASSLVTSGLTYEQYF.

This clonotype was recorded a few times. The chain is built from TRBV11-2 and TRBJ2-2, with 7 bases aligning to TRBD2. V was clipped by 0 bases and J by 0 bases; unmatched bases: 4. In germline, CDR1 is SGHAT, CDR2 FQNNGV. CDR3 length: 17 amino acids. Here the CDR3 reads CASSLDHRGANTGELFF. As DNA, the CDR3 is TGTGCCAGCAGCTTAGATCACCGGGGGGCGAACACCGGGGAGCTGTTTTTT.

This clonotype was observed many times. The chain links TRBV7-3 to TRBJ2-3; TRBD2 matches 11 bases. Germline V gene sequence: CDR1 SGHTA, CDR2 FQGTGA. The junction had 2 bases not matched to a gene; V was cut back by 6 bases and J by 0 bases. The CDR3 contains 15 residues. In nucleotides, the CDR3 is TGTGCCAGCAGTTTAGCGGGAGGGAGCACAGATACGCAGTATTTT. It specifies CASSLAGGSTDTQYF.

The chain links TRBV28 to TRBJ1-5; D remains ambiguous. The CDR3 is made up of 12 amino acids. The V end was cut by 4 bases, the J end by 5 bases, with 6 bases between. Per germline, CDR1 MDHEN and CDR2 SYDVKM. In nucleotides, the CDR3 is TGTGCCAGCAGTTCCCGGTATCAGCCCCAGCATTTT. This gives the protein CASSSRYQPQHF. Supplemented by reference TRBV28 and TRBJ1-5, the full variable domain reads DVKVTQSSRYLVKRTGEKVFLECVQDMDHENMFWYRQDPGLGLRLIYFSYDVKMKEKGDIPEGYSVSREKKERFSLILESASTNQTSMYLCASSSRYQPQHFGDGTRLSIL.

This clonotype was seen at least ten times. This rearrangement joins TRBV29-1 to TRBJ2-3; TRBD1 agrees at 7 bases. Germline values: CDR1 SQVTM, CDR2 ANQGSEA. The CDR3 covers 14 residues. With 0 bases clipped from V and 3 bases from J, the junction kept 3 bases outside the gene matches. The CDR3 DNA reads TGCAGCGTTGAAGATCCCAGGGGGACAGATACGCAGTATTTT. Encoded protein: CSVEDPRGTDTQYF.

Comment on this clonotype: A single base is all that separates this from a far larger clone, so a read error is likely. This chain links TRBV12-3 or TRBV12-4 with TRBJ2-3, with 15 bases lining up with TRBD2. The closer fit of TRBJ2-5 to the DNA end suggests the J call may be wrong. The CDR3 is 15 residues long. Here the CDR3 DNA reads TGTGCCAGCAGGCCGGGACTAGCGGGAGGAGAGACCCAGTACTTC. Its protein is CASRPGLAGGETQYF.

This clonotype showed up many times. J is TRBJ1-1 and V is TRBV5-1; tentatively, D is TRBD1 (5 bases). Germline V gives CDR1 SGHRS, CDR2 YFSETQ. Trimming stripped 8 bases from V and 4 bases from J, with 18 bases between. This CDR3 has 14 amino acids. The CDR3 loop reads CASYLDTSGTEAFF. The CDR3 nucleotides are TGCGCCAGTTACTTGGACACCTCGGGCACTGAAGCTTTCTTT.

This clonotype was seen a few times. CDR3 sequence: CASSLQGARTNEKLFF. The CDR3 coding sequence is TGTGCCAGCAGTCTGCAGGGGGCGCGGACTAATGAAAAACTGTTTTTT. The chain joins TRBV3-1 to TRBJ1-4; 8 bases map to TRBD1. The CDR3 spans 16 residues. The V segment lost 6 bases and the J segment 2 bases; nucleotides outside the gene matches: 8. CDR1 and CDR2 (germline): LGHDT, YNNKEL (reference sequence).

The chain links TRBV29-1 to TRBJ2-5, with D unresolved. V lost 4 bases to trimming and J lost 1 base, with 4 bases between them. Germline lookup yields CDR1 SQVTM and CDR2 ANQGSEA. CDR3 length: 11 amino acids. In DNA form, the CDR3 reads TGCAGCGTTGGTGGCCAAGAGACCCAGTACTTC. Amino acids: CSVGGQETQYF.

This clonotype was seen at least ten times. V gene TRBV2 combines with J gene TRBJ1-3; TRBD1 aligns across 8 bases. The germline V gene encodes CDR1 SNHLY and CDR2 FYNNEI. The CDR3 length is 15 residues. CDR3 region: CGSRLGQGAGNTIYF. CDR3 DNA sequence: TGTGGGAGCAGGCTTGGACAGGGAGCCGGAAACACCATATATTTT.

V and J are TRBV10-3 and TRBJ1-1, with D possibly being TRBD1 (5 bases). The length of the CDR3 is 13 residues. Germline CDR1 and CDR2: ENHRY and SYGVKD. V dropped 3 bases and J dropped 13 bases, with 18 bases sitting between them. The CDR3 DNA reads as TGTGCCATCAGTGATAGAGCAGGGTTGTTTGGTTTCTTT. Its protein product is CAISDRAGLFGFF.

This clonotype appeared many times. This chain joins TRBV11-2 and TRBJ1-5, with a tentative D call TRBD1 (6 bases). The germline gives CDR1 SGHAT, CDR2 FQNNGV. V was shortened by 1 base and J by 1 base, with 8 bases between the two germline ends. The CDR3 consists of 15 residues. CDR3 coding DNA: TGTGCCAGCAGCTTAGCGGGGACAAGCAATCAGCCCCAGCATTTT. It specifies CASSLAGTSNQPQHF.

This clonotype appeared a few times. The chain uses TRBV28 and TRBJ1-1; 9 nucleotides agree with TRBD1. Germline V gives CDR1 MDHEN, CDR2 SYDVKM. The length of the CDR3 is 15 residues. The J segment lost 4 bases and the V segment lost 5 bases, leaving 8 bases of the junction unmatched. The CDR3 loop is CASSPRTGAGTEAFF. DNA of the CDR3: TGTGCCAGCAGTCCCCGGACAGGGGCGGGCACTGAAGCTTTCTTT.

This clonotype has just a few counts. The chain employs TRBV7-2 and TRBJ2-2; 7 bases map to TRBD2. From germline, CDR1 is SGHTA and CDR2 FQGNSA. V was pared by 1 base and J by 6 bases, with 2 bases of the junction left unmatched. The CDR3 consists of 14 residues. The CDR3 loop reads CASSLVTSAGELFF. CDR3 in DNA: TGTGCCAGCAGCTTAGTTACTAGCGCCGGGGAGCTGTTTTTT. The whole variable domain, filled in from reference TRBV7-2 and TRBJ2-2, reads GAGVSQSPSNKVTEKGKDVELRCDPISGHTALYWYRQSLGQGLEFLIYFQGNSAPDKSGLPSDRFSAERTGGSVSTLTIQRTQQEDSAVYLCASSLVTSAGELFFGEGSRLTVL.

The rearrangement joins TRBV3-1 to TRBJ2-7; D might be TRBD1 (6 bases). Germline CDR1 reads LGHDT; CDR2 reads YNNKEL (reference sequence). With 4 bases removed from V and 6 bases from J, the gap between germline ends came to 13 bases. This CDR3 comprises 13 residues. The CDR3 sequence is CASSLGDTFEQYF. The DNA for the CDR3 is TGTGCCAGCAGCCTAGGGGACACCTTCGAGCAGTACTTC.